This record covers a single T cell receptor beta chain. Its specificity is unknown. The CDR3 is 12 amino acids. The V gene's germline CDR1 is SQVTM and CDR2 ANQGSEA. With 4 bases removed from V and 2 bases from J, the gap between germline ends came to 8 bases. This record comes from a study of T cell responses to AZD1222 COVID-19 vaccine. General study findings and limits: Mostly white British, mostly female donors; authors suggested clonal diversity may be underestimated.

Repertoires were generated with immunoSEQ multiplex PCR, while TCRdb's copy carries only in-frame clones and drops some. In the table there are 90,000 to 150,000 clones, roughly 91% of which are singletons. This TCR was recovered from an adult who received the AZD1222 COVID-19 vaccine. The genes are TRBV29-1 and TRBJ1-1, with a weak D call TRBD1 (6 bases). The sample here was peripheral blood, taken 28 days after the second AZD1222 dose. CDR3 DNA: TGCAGCGTTGTGGGGGGCAACACTGAAGCTTTCTTT. Translated, it gives CSVVGGNTEAFF.